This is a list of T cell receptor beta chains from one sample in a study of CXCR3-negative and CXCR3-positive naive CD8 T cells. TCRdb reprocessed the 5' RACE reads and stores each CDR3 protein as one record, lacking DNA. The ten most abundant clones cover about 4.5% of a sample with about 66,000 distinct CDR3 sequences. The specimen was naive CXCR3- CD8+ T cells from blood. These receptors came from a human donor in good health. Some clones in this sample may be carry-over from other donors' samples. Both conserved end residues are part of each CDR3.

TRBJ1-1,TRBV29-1,CSVVTGWNTEAFF
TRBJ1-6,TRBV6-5,CASSPSGASSPLHF
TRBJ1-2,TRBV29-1,CSVEDGREGYTF
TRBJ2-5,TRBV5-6,CASSLYQETQYF
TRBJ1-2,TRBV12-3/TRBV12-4,CASREPSAYGYTF
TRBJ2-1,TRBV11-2,CASSYGLAGVTYNEQFF
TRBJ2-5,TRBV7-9,CASSPHREETQYF
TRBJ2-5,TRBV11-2,CASSFSTQETQYF
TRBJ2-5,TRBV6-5,CASSYSIVETQYF
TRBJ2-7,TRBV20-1,CSALHRGFSSTYEQYF
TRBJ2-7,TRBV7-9,CASSPDLPLHEQYF
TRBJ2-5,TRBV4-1,CASSLRTSGGQAFFQETQYF
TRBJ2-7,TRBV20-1,CSAPTMTPTYEQYF
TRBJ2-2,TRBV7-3,CASSSIRDPNTGELFF
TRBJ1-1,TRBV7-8,CASTAGGQNTEAFF
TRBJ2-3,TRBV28,CASSPGTEGTDTQYF
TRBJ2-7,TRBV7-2,CASSNSSGGALEQYF
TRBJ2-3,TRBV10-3,CATWAPGGAATDTQYF
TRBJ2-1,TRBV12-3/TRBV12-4,CASSPTPSAASYNEQFF
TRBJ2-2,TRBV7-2,CASSLVPTEASVTGELFF
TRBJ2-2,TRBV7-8,CASSLASGLAGTGELFF
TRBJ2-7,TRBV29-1,CSVLAGDYEQYF
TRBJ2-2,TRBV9,CASSLTEATNTGELFF
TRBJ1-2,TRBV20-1,CSARTRLRVGYTF
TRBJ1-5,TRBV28,CASSQGQGIDQPQHF
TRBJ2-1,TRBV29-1,CSVEDLGTPGYNEQFF
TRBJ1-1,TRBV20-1,CSARGDVSRTEAFF
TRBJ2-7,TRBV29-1,CSVDSGTDTYEQYF
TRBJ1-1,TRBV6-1,CASSEALLWQGTIMNTEAFF
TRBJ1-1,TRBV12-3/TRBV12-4,CASSLGGPEAFF
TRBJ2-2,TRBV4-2,CASSQAGTANTGELFF